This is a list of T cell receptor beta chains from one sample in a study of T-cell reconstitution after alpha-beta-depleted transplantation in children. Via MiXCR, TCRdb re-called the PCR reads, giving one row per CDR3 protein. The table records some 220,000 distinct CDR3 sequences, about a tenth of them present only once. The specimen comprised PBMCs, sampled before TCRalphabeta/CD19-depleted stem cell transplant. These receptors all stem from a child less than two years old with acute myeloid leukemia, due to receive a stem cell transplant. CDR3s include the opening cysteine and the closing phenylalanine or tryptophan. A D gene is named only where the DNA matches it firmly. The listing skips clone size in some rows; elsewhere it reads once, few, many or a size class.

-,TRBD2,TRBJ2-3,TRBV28,TGTGCCAGCGGGATTCCGGGACTAGCGGTTACAGATACGCAGTATTTT,CASGIPGLAVTDTQYF
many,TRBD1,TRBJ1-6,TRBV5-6,TGTGCCAGCAGCTTCGGAAGACAGGGAATAGGCTCACCCCTCCACTTT,CASSFGRQGIGSPLHF
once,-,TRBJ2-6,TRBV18,TGTGGCAGTCTTTGGGGCGATGGGGCCGACGTCCTGACTTTC,CGSLWGDGADVLTF
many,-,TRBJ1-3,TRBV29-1,TGCAGCGTGGCTCTCCACAGCGTCTCTGGAAACACCATATATTTT,CSVALHSVSGNTIYF
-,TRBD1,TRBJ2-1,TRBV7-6,TGTGCCAGCAGCCCTAGGGGGACCGGGACAGGGGGCTATGAGCAGTTCTTC,CASSPRGTGTGGYEQFF
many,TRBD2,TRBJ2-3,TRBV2,TGTGCCAGCAGCGGAAGCGGGAAATGGACGCAGTATTTT,CASSGSGKWTQYF
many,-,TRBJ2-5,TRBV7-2,TGTGCCAGCAGCTTCCCACGTAGGGGTGAGACCCAGTACTTC,CASSFPRRGETQYF
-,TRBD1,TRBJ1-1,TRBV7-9,TGTGCCAGCAGCTTTTTACAGGGGGCCGGGGCTGAAGCTTTCTTT,CASSFLQGAGAEAFF
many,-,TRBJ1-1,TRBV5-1,TGCGCCAGCAGCCTTGGGGGGATCGGGACGCGGACTGAAGCTTTCTTT,CASSLGGIGTRTEAFF
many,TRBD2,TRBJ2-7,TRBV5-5,TGTGCCAGCAGCGCGGAAACTAGCGTACTCTACGAGCAGTACTTC,CASSAETSVLYEQYF
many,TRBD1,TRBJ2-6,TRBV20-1,TGCAGTGCTAGAGAGCCCCCGGGACAGGGAAGTTCTGGGGCCAACGTCCTGACTTTC,CSAREPPGQGSSGANVLTF
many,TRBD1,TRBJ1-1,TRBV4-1,TGCGCCAGCAGCTACTCGCCCGGGACAGTAAACACTGAAGCTTTCTTT,CASSYSPGTVNTEAFF
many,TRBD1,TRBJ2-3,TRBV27,TGTGCCAGCAGTTTATCAGGACAGGGGGTGAATACGCAGTATTTT,CASSLSGQGVNTQYF
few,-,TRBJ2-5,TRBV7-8,TGTGCCAGCAGCTTAGACACACCGGGGGAGACCCAGTACTTC,CASSLDTPGETQYF
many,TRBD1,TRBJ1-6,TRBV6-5,TGTGCCAGCAGTTACTCGGACAGGGTTAGCTCCTATAATTCACCCCTCCACTTT,CASSYSDRVSSYNSPLHF
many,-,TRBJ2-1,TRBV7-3,TGTGCCAGCAGCTTACTATCCGGGGGGCAGTTCTTC,CASSLLSGGQFF
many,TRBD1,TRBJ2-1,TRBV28,TGTGCCAGCAGTGACCTTTCCGGGACAGGCAATGAGCAGTTCTTC,CASSDLSGTGNEQFF
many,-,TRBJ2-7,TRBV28,TGTGCCAGCAGTTTCCTATTGGGCTCCTACGAGCAGTACTTC,CASSFLLGSYEQYF
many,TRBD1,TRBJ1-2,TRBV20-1,TGCAGTGCTTTCCCTCCCGGGCAGGGGGCGCGAGGTGGCTACACCTTC,CSAFPPGQGARGGYTF
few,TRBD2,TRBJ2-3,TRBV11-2,TGTGCCAGCAGCTTTAAAGCGGGGGGGCCGACAGATACGCAGTATTTT,CASSFKAGGPTDTQYF
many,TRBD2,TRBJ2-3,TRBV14,TGTGCCAGCAGCCCCTTAGCGGGAGCGATCACAGATACGCAGTATTTT,CASSPLAGAITDTQYF
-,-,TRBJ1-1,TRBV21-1,TGTGCCAGCAGCAAAGGACTTCGGGCAGGGGGTTCTGAAGCTTTCTTT,CASSKGLRAGGSEAFF
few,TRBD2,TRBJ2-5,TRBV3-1,TGTGCCAGCAGCCAGGGGTCGGGAGGGTGGGAGACCCAGTACTTC,CASSQGSGGWETQYF
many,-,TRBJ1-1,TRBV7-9,TGTGCCAGCAGGCAACAGTCTGAAGCTTTCTTT,CASRQQSEAFF
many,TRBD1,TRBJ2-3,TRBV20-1,TGCAGTGCTAGATTCGACAGGGCGATAGATACGCAGTATTTT,CSARFDRAIDTQYF
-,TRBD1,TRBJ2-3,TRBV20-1,TGCAGTGCTAGAGATCCGGGACAGGGGGTAAATACGCAGTATTTT,CSARDPGQGVNTQYF
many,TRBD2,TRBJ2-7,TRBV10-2,TGCGCCAGCAGCCAATACGTGGCTAGCGGGTCCTACGAGCAGTACTTC,CASSQYVASGSYEQYF
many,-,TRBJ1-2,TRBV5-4,TGTGCCAGCCGCCCCGGCGGTAGCTATGGCTACACCTTC,CASRPGGSYGYTF
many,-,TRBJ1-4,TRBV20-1,TGCAGTGCTAGAGATAGGGTGCAAGAAAAACTGTTTTTT,CSARDRVQEKLFF
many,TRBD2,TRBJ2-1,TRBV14,TGTGCCAGCAGCTCTCGACTAGCAGTCTACAATGAGCAGTTCTTC,CASSSRLAVYNEQFF
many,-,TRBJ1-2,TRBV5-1,TGCGCCAGCAGCTTGACAGGGACCGGCTACACCTTC,CASSLTGTGYTF
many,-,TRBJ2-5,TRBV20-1,TGCACTGCTCCACCGGCAGCTACACAAGAGACCCAGTACTTC,CTAPPAATQETQYF
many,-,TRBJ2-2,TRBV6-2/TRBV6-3,TGTGCCAGCAGTTATATCGTACTCCAGGCCCACACCGGGGAGCTGTTTTTT,CASSYIVLQAHTGELFF
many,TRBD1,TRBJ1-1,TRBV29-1,TGCAGCGCCGAACAGACAGGGTTGAACACTGAAGCTTTCTTT,CSAEQTGLNTEAFF
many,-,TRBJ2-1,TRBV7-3,TGTGCCAGCAGCTTGGACTTCCCCTACAATGAGCAGTTCTTC,CASSLDFPYNEQFF
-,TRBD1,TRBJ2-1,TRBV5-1,TGCGCCAGCAGCCCACTAGGGACAGGGTACAATGAGCAGTTCTTC,CASSPLGTGYNEQFF
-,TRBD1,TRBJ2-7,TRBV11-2,TGTGCCAGCAGCGACACCGGGACAGGCCGTTACGAGCAGTACTTC,CASSDTGTGRYEQYF
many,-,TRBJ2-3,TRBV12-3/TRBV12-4,TGTGCCAGCAGTTTTTGGCAGCCAGGCACAGATACGCAGTATTTT,CASSFWQPGTDTQYF
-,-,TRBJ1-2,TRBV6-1,TGTGCCAGCAGCCACGGGGCCAGGGACTATGGCGACACCTTC,CASSHGARDYGDTF
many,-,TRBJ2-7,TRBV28,TGTGCCAGCAGTCCAGGGCCCGGGATCGAGCAGTACTTC,CASSPGPGIEQYF
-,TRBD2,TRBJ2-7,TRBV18,TGTGCCAGCTCACCGACTAGCGTAACCTACGAGCAGTACTTC,CASSPTSVTYEQYF
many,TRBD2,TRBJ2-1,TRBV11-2,TGTGCCAGCAGCTTTAGCGGGGGACGCTCCTACAATGAGCAGTTCTTC,CASSFSGGRSYNEQFF
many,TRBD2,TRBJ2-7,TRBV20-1,TGCAGTGCTAGAGATCCAACTAGCGGGAGTTACGAGCAGTACTTC,CSARDPTSGSYEQYF
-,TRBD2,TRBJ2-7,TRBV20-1,TGCAGTGCTGTAACTAGCGGGGGCTACGAGCAGTACTTC,CSAVTSGGYEQYF
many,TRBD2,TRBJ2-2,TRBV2,TGTGCCAGCAGCCGGGGGGTTTACACCGGGGAGCTGTTTTTT,CASSRGVYTGELFF
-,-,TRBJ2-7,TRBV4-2,TGTGCCAGCAGCCAAGAGCTGTTAAGCGCCGTCTACGAGCAGTACTTC,CASSQELLSAVYEQYF
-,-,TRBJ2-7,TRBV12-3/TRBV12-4,TGTGCCAGCAGCCCATATTTCTACGAGCCGTACTTC,CASSPYFYEPYF
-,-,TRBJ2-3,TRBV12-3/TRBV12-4,TGTGCCAGCAGTCCTAAGGTTCTTTTATCCGATACGCAGTATTTT,CASSPKVLLSDTQYF
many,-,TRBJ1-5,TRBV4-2,TGTGCCAGCAGCCAAGGCAACAGGGAGGGTACAAATCAGCCCCAGCATTTT,CASSQGNREGTNQPQHF
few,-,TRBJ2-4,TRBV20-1,TGCAGTGCATCCCGTTCGGGGGCAGCCAAAAACATTCAGTACTTC,CSASRSGAAKNIQYF
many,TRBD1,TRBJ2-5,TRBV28,TGTGCCAGCAGTCCGACCGGGACAGGAGTTTATGGAGAGACCCAGTACTTC,CASSPTGTGVYGETQYF